A selection of T cell receptor beta chains follows, all from one sample in a study of control samples from healthy donors and cancer patients. Profiling relied on immunoSEQ multiplex PCR, and the TCRdb table lists in-frame clones only, not all of them. The table lists under 95,000 clones, roughly nine tenths of them singletons. The specimen sequenced was blood. All receptors derive from a woman in her twenties or thirties in good health. Each CDR3 is given with its conserved first and last residue. D genes are given only for firm matches. Clone size is given for some rows only: seen once, a few or many times, or a class if the clone is expanded.

clone_size	d_call	j_call	v_call	cdr3_aa	cdr3_nt
few	NA	TRBJ2-5	TRBV10-3	CAISVGAGTQYF	TGTGCCATCTCCGTCGGGGCGGGGACCCAGTACTTC
NA	TRBD1	TRBJ1-1	TRBV7-9	CASSTTGLGFRGRDTEAFF	TGTGCCAGCAGCACTACGGGCCTGGGCTTCAGGGGGCGAGACACTGAAGCTTTCTTT
few	NA	TRBJ1-1	TRBV4-2	CASSHLPGRGGMNTEAFF	TGTGCCAGCAGCCACCTCCCCGGCAGGGGCGGCATGAACACTGAAGCTTTCTTT
NA	NA	TRBJ2-7	TRBV9	CASSVGGDNSYEQYF	TGTGCCAGCAGCGTAGGGGGTGATAACTCCTACGAGCAGTACTTC
NA	NA	TRBJ2-7	TRBV27	CASRAGQDYEQYF	TGTGCCAGCAGAGCGGGACAGGATTACGAGCAGTACTTC
once	TRBD2	TRBJ2-1	TRBV6-5	CASSPSGSGGAGFF	TGTGCCAGCAGCCCCAGTGGTAGCGGGGGGGCCGGGTTCTTC
NA	TRBD1	TRBJ1-2	TRBV5-1	CASSQTGEATYGYTF	TGCGCCAGCAGTCAGACAGGGGAGGCTACCTATGGCTACACCTTC
NA	TRBD1	TRBJ1-5	TRBV19	CASRDRGGHSNQPQHF	TGTGCCAGCCGGGACAGGGGCGGACATAGCAATCAGCCCCAGCATTTT
NA	TRBD2	TRBJ2-1	TRBV11-3	CASSLGGTSSFNEQFF	TGTGCCAGCAGCCTAGGAGGGACTAGCAGCTTCAATGAGCAGTTCTTC
NA	NA	TRBJ2-7	TRBV7-2	CASSQGGSGAAGQYF	TGTGCCAGCAGCCAGGGGGGTTCAGGGGCGGCGGGGCAGTACTTC
NA	TRBD1	TRBJ1-2	TRBV19	CASVVGTGRVYGYTF	TGTGCCAGCGTTGTTGGGACAGGACGTGTTTATGGCTACACCTTC
NA	NA	TRBJ1-3	TRBV9	CASSVAGGVSGNTIYF	TGTGCCAGCAGCGTAGCTGGGGGAGTCTCTGGAAACACCATATATTTT
NA	TRBD2	TRBJ2-3	TRBV10-2	CASRHLAGGGTDTQYF	TGCGCCAGCAGACACCTAGCGGGAGGGGGCACAGATACGCAGTATTTT
NA	NA	TRBJ1-1	TRBV4-1	CASSQDRRVQNTEAFF	TGCGCCAGCAGCCAGGATAGAAGGGTCCAGAACACTGAAGCTTTCTTT
NA	NA	TRBJ1-5	TRBV30	CAWSVRQATGNQPQHF	TGTGCCTGGAGTGTTCGACAGGCGACGGGCAATCAGCCCCAGCATTTT
NA	NA	TRBJ2-6	TRBV30	CAWSVARSPSGANVLTF	TGTGCCTGGAGTGTAGCCAGGAGCCCCTCTGGGGCCAACGTCCTGACTTTC
NA	TRBD1	TRBJ1-2	TRBV12-3/TRBV12-4	CASSPGTGYTF	TGTGCCAGCAGCCCCGGGACAGGGTATACCTTC
NA	TRBD1	TRBJ1-4	TRBV18	CASSPGQGGNEKLFF	TGTGCCAGCTCACCGGGACAGGGGGGCAATGAAAAACTGTTTTTT
NA	NA	TRBJ1-2	TRBV11-3	CASSLQYRVRDGYTF	TGTGCCAGCAGCCTCCAGTACAGGGTTCGGGATGGCTACACCTTC
NA	NA	TRBJ1-1	TRBV12-3/TRBV12-4	CASTLTRHTEAFF	TGTGCCAGCACTCTCACCAGGCACACTGAAGCTTTCTTT
once	NA	TRBJ2-6	TRBV7-9	CASSLGPVLTF	TGTGCCAGCAGCTTAGGACCCGTCCTGACTTTC
few	NA	TRBJ1-2	TRBV6-5	CASSFWARTGKRGYTF	TGTGCCAGCAGTTTTTGGGCGAGGACTGGGAAACGTGGCTACACCTTC
once	TRBD2	TRBJ2-5	TRBV7-9	CASRPTSGQETQYF	TGTGCCAGCAGACCGACTAGCGGACAAGAGACCCAGTACTTC
NA	TRBD1	TRBJ1-4	TRBV12-5	CASGLVPTGRLRTTNEKLFF	TGTGCTAGTGGTTTGGTCCCGACAGGGCGGTTAAGGACAACTAATGAAAAACTGTTTTTT
NA	NA	TRBJ1-1	TRBV5-1	CASSPRQLNTEAFF	TGCGCCAGCAGTCCTAGACAGCTGAACACTGAAGCTTTCTTT
NA	TRBD1	TRBJ1-4	TRBV10-1	CASSEESPRGLREKLFF	TGCGCCAGCAGTGAGGAAAGCCCCAGGGGGCTGAGGGAAAAACTGTTTTTT
NA	NA	TRBJ2-4	TRBV7-8	CASRPALRLGENIQYF	TGTGCCAGCCGCCCTGCCCTTCGATTGGGTGAGAACATTCAGTACTTC
NA	TRBD1	TRBJ1-1	TRBV6-5	CASSFHSGQGTEAFF	TGTGCCAGCAGTTTCCACTCAGGACAGGGCACTGAAGCTTTCTTT
NA	NA	TRBJ1-2	TRBV7-9	CASSLEAAYYGYTF	TGTGCCAGCAGCTTAGAAGCAGCATACTATGGCTACACCTTC
NA	NA	TRBJ2-7	TRBV3-1/TRBV3-2	CASSQGSSNGYEQYF	TGTGCCAGCAGCCAAGGGTCCAGCAATGGGTACGAGCAGTACTTC
NA	NA	TRBJ1-3	TRBV5-8	CASSLERSGNTIYF	TGTGCCAGCAGCTTGGAGCGCTCTGGAAACACCATATATTTT
NA	NA	TRBJ1-2	TRBV5-1	CASSLDRSYGYTF	TGCGCCAGCAGCTTGGACAGGTCCTATGGCTACACCTTC
NA	TRBD1	TRBJ1-2	TRBV29-1	CSAGTGNGYTF	TGCAGCGCCGGGACAGGGAATGGCTACACCTTC
NA	NA	TRBJ1-4	TRBV7-9	CASNWGVPNEKLFF	TGTGCCAGCAACTGGGGGGTGCCTAATGAAAAACTGTTTTTT
once	TRBD1	TRBJ1-5	TRBV4-1	CASSTGTVINQPQHF	TGCGCCAGCAGCACTGGGACAGTGATCAATCAGCCCCAGCATTTT
NA	NA	TRBJ1-1	TRBV29-1	CSVDRDTEAFF	TGCAGCGTTGATAGGGACACTGAAGCTTTCTTT
NA	NA	TRBJ2-4	TRBV3-1/TRBV3-2	CASSQPSGLQYF	TGTGCCAGCAGCCAACCCTCCGGACTTCAGTACTTC
once	NA	TRBJ1-2	TRBV28	CASSLNSGYTF	TGTGCCAGCAGTTTAAACAGTGGCTACACCTTC
NA	NA	TRBJ2-1	TRBV7-8	CASSFRTATGAQFF	TGTGCCAGCAGCTTTAGGACTGCCACGGGGGCGCAGTTCTTC
NA	TRBD1	TRBJ1-5	TRBV28	CASSTHRGRNQPQHF	TGTGCCAGCAGTACCCACAGGGGGCGCAATCAGCCCCAGCATTTT
NA	NA	TRBJ2-7	TRBV7-6	CASSLASTAYEQYF	TGTGCCAGCAGCTTAGCTTCGACAGCCTACGAGCAGTACTTC
once	NA	TRBJ1-2	TRBV18	CASSPLGDLNYGYTF	TGTGCCAGCTCACCACTGGGGGATCTGAACTATGGCTACACCTTC
NA	NA	TRBJ1-4	TRBV7-2	CASRKRTENEKLFF	TGTGCCAGCAGAAAGAGAACCGAAAATGAAAAACTGTTTTTT
NA	NA	TRBJ2-1	TRBV11-3	CASSITGDEQFF	TGTGCCAGCAGCATAACGGGAGATGAGCAGTTCTTC
NA	NA	TRBJ1-2	TRBV7-8	CASSYPGQPYSGGYTF	TGTGCCAGCAGCTACCCAGGACAGCCTTACTCGGGTGGCTACACCTTC
NA	NA	TRBJ2-1	TRBV5-1	CASIRTGGDTSGSKNEQFF	TGCGCCAGCATCCGGACAGGGGGCGATACTAGCGGGAGTAAGAATGAGCAGTTCTTC
NA	TRBD1	TRBJ1-5	TRBV6-4	CASSDSWDRENQPQHF	TGTGCCAGCAGTGACTCGTGGGACAGGGAGAATCAGCCCCAGCATTTT
NA	TRBD2	TRBJ2-5	TRBV19	CASSIDGLARGRTETQYF	TGTGCCAGTAGTATAGATGGACTAGCCCGAGGGAGGACAGAGACCCAGTACTTC
NA	TRBD1	TRBJ2-7	TRBV5-4	CASSLLGQGSYEQYF	TGTGCCAGCAGCTTGTTAGGACAGGGATCCTACGAGCAGTACTTC
NA	TRBD2	TRBJ2-7	TRBV6-1	CASSELGAGGPDEQYF	TGTGCCAGCAGTGAATTAGGAGCGGGAGGGCCGGACGAGCAGTACTTC
NA	TRBD2	TRBJ2-3	TRBV9	CASSVGISGGSGFTDTQYF	TGTGCCAGCAGCGTAGGAATCTCGGGGGGTAGCGGGTTCACAGATACGCAGTATTTT
NA	NA	TRBJ1-5	TRBV18	CASSPFEGSVGNQPQHF	TGTGCCAGCTCACCATTTGAAGGGTCCGTAGGGAATCAGCCCCAGCATTTT
NA	TRBD1	TRBJ1-2	TRBV5-6	CASSLVTGGWYGYTF	TGTGCCAGCAGCTTGGTGACAGGGGGCTGGTATGGCTACACCTTC
NA	TRBD1	TRBJ1-5	TRBV19	CASSPGTGVSNQPQHF	TGTGCCAGTAGCCCCGGGACAGGGGTTAGCAATCAGCCCCAGCATTTT
NA	NA	TRBJ2-7	TRBV21-1	CASSNPGELYEQYF	TGTGCCAGCAGCAACCCGGGAGAACTCTACGAGCAGTACTTC
NA	NA	TRBJ1-6	TRBV3-1/TRBV3-2	CASSQDISSPLHF	TGTGCCAGCAGCCAAGACATTAGTTCACCCCTCCACTTT
NA	TRBD2	TRBJ2-7	TRBV20-1	CSASSSPTGGLHSYEQYF	TGCAGTGCTAGTTCGTCCCCGACGGGGGGTCTCCATTCTTACGAGCAGTACTTC